The sequence of this T cell receptor (beta chain) was determined in a study of T-cell memory formation after mild COVID-19. General study findings and limits: Among contracting clones, CD4+ were mainly CM/EM and CD8+ enriched in EMRA.

One entry per CDR3 protein results from TCRdb running MiXCR on the 5' RACE reads. The sample carries roughly 580,000 distinct CDR3 sequences, 15% to 20% recorded once. This clonotype was observed a handful of times. Antigen unknown. The V gene lost 2 bases and the J gene lost 8 bases, with 15 bases spanning the gap. Germline V gene lookup returns CDR1 MNHEY and CDR2 SVGAGI. This CDR3 spans 15 amino acids. Sequencing was carried out using PBMCs or a T cell subset sorted from them (not recorded which). V is TRBV6-5 and J is TRBJ1-4, with no clear D. This TCR was sampled from an adult woman who had mild COVID-19 (a few samples of this study predate the infection). Cell type and time point are not known. CDR3 amino acids: CASSYARGNGEKLFF. The CDR3 nucleotides are TGTGCCAGCAGTTACGCTCGAGGGAACGGCGAAAAACTGTTTTTT.